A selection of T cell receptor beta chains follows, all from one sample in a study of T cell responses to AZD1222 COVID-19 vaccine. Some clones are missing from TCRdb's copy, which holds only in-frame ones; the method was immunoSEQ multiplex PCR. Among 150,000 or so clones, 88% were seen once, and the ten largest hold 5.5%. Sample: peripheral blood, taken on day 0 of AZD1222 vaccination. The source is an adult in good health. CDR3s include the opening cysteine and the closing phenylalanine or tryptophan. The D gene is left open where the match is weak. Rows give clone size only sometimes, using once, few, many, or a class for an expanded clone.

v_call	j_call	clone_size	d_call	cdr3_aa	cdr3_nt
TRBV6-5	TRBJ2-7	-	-	CASSYSGTNLEQYF	TGTGCCAGCAGTTACTCCGGGACAAATCTTGAGCAGTACTTC
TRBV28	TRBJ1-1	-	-	CASSPLRAEVGTEAFF	TGTGCCAGCAGTCCCCTACGGGCAGAAGTGGGCACTGAAGCTTTCTTT
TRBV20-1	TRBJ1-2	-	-	CSASFLDGGYTF	TGCAGTGCTAGTTTCCTTGATGGTGGCTACACCTTC
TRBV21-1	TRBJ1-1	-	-	CASSKRQGAGTEAFF	TGTGCCAGCAGCAAAAGACAGGGGGCTGGCACTGAAGCTTTCTTT
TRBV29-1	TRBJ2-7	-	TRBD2	CSVGHPSGSGRALYEQYF	TGCAGCGTTGGACACCCCTCGGGAAGCGGGAGGGCCCTGTACGAGCAGTACTTC
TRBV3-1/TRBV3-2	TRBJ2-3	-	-	CASSHLDRDTQYF	TGTGCCAGCAGCCATCTAGATAGAGATACGCAGTATTTT
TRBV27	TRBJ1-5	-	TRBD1	CASSEAGGRVGGQPQHF	TGTGCCAGCAGTGAGGCAGGGGGACGAGTCGGTGGTCAGCCCCAGCATTTT
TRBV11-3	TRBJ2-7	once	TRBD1	CASSLDRSSYEQYF	TGTGCCAGCAGCTTGGACAGGAGCTCCTACGAGCAGTACTTC
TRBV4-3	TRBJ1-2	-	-	CASSQDRGSANYGYTF	TGCGCCAGCAGCCAAGATAGGGGGTCCGCTAACTATGGCTACACCTTC
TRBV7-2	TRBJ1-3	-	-	CASSLGRGPSSGNTIYF	TGTGCCAGCAGCTTGGGACGGGGCCCGAGCTCTGGAAACACCATATATTTT
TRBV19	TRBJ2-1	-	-	CASSFRALGGNEQFF	TGTGCCAGTAGTTTCAGGGCCCTGGGGGGCAATGAGCAGTTCTTC
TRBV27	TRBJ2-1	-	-	CASTGPNEQFF	TGTGCCAGTACGGGCCCCAATGAGCAGTTCTTC
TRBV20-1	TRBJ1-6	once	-	CSASIQQYNSPLHF	TGCAGTGCCAGTATACAGCAGTATAATTCACCCCTCCACTTT
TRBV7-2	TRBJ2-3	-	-	CASSLAGGYTDTQYF	TGTGCCAGCAGCTTAGCGGGGGGTTATACAGATACGCAGTATTTT
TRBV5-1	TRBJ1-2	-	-	CASSLKGDYGYTF	TGCGCCAGCAGCTTGAAGGGGGACTATGGCTACACCTTC
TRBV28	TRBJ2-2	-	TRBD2	CASSLASGRAGELFF	TGTGCCAGCAGTTTGGCTAGCGGGAGAGCCGGGGAGCTGTTTTTT
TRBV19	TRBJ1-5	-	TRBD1	CASTTAGTGDQPQHF	TGTGCCAGTACCACGGCCGGGACAGGGGATCAGCCCCAGCATTTT
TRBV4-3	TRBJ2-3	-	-	CASSQDRGWVDTQYF	TGCGCCAGCAGCCAAGACCGGGGGTGGGTGGATACGCAGTATTTT
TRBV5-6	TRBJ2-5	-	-	CASSRRTQETQYF	TGTGCCAGCAGCCGTAGGACTCAAGAGACCCAGTACTTC
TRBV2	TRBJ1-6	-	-	CASSEAQGISPLHF	TGTGCCAGCAGTGAAGCGCAGGGCATTTCACCCCTCCACTTT
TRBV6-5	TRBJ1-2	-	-	CASSQTEQYGYTF	TGTGCCAGCAGTCAGACAGAGCAGTATGGCTACACCTTC
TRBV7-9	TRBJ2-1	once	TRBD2	CASSLALREKNEQFF	TGTGCCAGCAGCTTAGCTTTGCGGGAGAAAAATGAGCAGTTCTTC
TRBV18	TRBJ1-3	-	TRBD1	CASSPRATGQVSGNTIYF	TGTGCCAGCTCACCCAGGGCCACGGGACAGGTATCTGGAAACACCATATATTTT
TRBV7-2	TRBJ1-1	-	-	CASSSLDRTEAFF	TGTGCCAGCAGCTCACTGGACAGAACTGAAGCTTTCTTT
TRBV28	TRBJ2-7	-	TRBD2	CASGGGSYEQYF	TGTGCCAGCGGCGGGGGCTCCTACGAGCAGTACTTC
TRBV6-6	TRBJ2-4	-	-	CASSHGGLTLAKNIQYF	TGTGCCAGCAGTCACGGGGGACTGACCCTAGCCAAAAACATTCAGTACTTC
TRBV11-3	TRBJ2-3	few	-	CASSSESATQYF	TGTGCCAGCAGCTCCGAGTCAGCCACGCAGTATTTT
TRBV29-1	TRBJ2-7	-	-	CSVEESSYEQYF	TGCAGCGTTGAAGAATCCAGCTACGAGCAGTACTTC
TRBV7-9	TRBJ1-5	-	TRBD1	CASSLVGTGGNQPQHF	TGTGCCAGCAGCTTAGTAGGGACAGGGGGCAATCAGCCCCAGCATTTT
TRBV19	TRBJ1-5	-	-	CASSGRTGNQPQHF	TGTGCCAGTAGTGGGCGGACAGGCAATCAGCCCCAGCATTTT
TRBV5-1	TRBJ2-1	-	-	CASSLAVGADNEQFF	TGCGCCAGCAGCTTGGCCGTTGGGGCAGACAATGAGCAGTTCTTC
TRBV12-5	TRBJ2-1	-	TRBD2	CASGLGRRASGLSSYNEQFF	TGTGCTAGTGGTTTGGGCCGGAGGGCTAGCGGGTTGAGCTCCTACAATGAGCAGTTCTTC
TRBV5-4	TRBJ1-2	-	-	CASSDDTGRNYGYTF	TGTGCCAGCAGCGATGACACCGGACGGAACTATGGCTACACCTTC
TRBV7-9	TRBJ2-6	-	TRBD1	CASSATGVISGANVLTF	TGTGCCAGCAGCGCGACAGGGGTTATCTCTGGGGCCAACGTCCTGACTTTC
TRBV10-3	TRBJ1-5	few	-	CAIGWTDDQPQHF	TGTGCCATCGGATGGACAGATGATCAGCCCCAGCATTTT
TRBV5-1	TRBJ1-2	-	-	CASSSGRPTNYGYTF	TGCGCCAGCAGCTCCGGACGGCCGACTAACTATGGCTACACCTTC
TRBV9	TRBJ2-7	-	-	CASSPRGEPYEQYF	TGTGCCAGCAGCCCCCGCGGGGAGCCCTACGAGCAGTACTTC